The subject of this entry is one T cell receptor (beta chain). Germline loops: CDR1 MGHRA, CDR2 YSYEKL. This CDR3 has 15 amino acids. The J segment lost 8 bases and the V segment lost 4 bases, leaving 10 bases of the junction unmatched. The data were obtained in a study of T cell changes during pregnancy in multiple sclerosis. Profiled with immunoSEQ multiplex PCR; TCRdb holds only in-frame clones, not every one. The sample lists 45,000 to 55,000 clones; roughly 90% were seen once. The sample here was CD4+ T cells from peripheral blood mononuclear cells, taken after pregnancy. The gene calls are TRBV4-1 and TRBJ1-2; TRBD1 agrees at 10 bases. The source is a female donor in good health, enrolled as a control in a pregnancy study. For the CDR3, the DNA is TGCGCCAGCAGCCGGGGGACAGGGGCCGAATGGGGCTACACCTTC. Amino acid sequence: CASSRGTGAEWGYTF.